This T cell receptor (beta chain) came from a study of cytomegalovirus exposure and HLA in healthy donors. Notes on the study in general: The majority of TCR sequences were rare, yet some public TCRs appeared in many donors.

The germline V gene has CDR1 MDHEN and CDR2 SYDVKM. This CDR3 has 13 amino acids. Trimming stripped 4 bases from V and 2 bases from J, with 6 bases between. Profiling relied on immunoSEQ multiplex PCR, and the TCRdb table lists in-frame clones only, not all of them. The repertoire has fewer than 80,000 clones, roughly 95% of them found once; the top ten carry about 4.6%. A word on this clone: Its antigen remains unidentified.

Sequenced material: PBMCs. V is TRBV28 and J is TRBJ2-1; D not certain. The receptor's source is a woman aged 18-29 years in good health and CMV-seropositive. The CDR3 coding sequence is TGTGCCAGCAGTTCTGGGCCCTACAATGAGCAGTTCTTC. Translated, it gives CASSSGPYNEQFF.